The source of this TCR beta chain is a study of blood T cell dynamics during melanoma immunotherapy. The CDR3 is made up of 15 amino acids. The ends were cut back, 2 bases at V and 5 bases at J, with 12 bases in the middle. The germline CDR1 and CDR2 sequences are MNHEY and SVGAGI. The sample's time point: week 3, after first cycle of checkpoint inhibitor. Disease control meant complete response, partial response or stable disease at 12 weeks. Assay used: immunoSEQ multiplex PCR; TCRdb lists only in-frame clones, some missing. The sample lists some 12,000 clones, more than 70% occurring once. The chain recombines TRBV6-5 with TRBJ1-4, with TRBD1 as a possible D gene (6 bases). This TCR was recovered from a human donor with melanoma. The input for sequencing was blood, taken from a patient treated with checkpoint blockade. CDR3 sequence: CASSYGRGLNEKLFF. The CDR3 DNA reads TGTGCCAGCAGTTACGGACGGGGGCTGAATGAAAAACTGTTTTTT.